Detailed here is one TCR beta chain. Its target is unknown. These data originate in a study of neoadjuvant anti-PD-1 for oral cavity cancer. The wider study: Before surgery, most patients got three to four biweekly 3 mg/kg nivolumab doses. Study findings and constraints: Higher pretreatment blood Treg/Th17 ratios correlated with higher pretreatment blood and lower post-treatment tumor TCRbeta clonality.

No culture or expansion preceded analysis of these blood cells. Assay used: immunoSEQ multiplex PCR; TCRdb lists only in-frame clones, some missing. The sample has about 14,000 clones; under 80% are singletons. V was shortened by 4 bases and J by 2 bases, with 18 bases between the two germline ends. Per the germline V gene, CDR1 is SGHRS and CDR2 is YFSETQ. The CDR3 extends over 16 amino acids. Sequencing used PBMCs, obtained before nivolumab (anti-PD-1) treatment. The rearrangement joins TRBV5-1 to TRBJ2-5; a weak D match, TRBD1 (6 bases). The TCR sequence derives from a person between 35 and 79 years old with oral cavity squamous cell carcinoma. Written as DNA, the CDR3 is TGCGCCAGCAGCGTGGATAGGGGTGGACAGCAAGAGACCCAGTACTTC. It yields the protein CASSVDRGGQQETQYF.